The 8 T cell receptor beta chains below come from one sample, sequenced in a study of human T cells and chemical hapten exposure (dated by TCRdb to the early 2020s). The time point label here, explained by the study, means: patch test 3, about 24 weeks after DPC sensitization. This specimen's treatment or condition label, per the study, means: therapeutic diphenylcyclopropenone sensitization with weekly scalp DPC. Library preparation employed RACE. The instrument was a NextSeq 500. Using fastp trimming at Q25 and MiXCR clonotype assembly, TCRdb reanalyzed the public sequencing data and kept in-frame beta chains. When rows share a CDR3 protein, they turn into one entry using the most common DNA and genes. Recorded for this sample are 100,000 to 150,000 distinct CDR3 sequences; roughly 12% of them occurred a single time. The ten largest clonotypes hold around 2.2% of the sample. Source: whole blood, taken in connection with sensitization to the hapten diphenylcyclopropenone (DPC). Source of these receptors: a woman aged 45 to 65 with alopecia areata. Some clones in this sample may be carry-over from other donors' samples.

This clonotype was detected only a few times. The V call is TRBV5-5, the J call TRBJ2-3; either TRBD1 or TRBD2 may supply D (7 bases each). With 4 bases removed from V and 0 bases from J, the gap between germline ends came to 15 bases. Germline values: CDR1 SGHKS, CDR2 YYEKEE (reference sequence). The CDR3 has 16 residues. As DNA, the CDR3 is TGTGCCAGCAGCGGGGGGAGGGGGCCTAGCACAGATACGCAGTATTTT. This codes for CASSGGRGPSTDTQYF.

This clonotype was observed many times. The CDR3 sequence is CATQGAADTQYF. The CDR3 bases are TGTGCCACCCAGGGGGCGGCAGATACGCAGTATTTT. This chain connects TRBV24-1 to TRBJ2-3; TRBD1 agrees at 8 bases. The CDR3 length is 12 residues. J lost 4 bases, V lost 9 bases, and 2 bases had no gene match. Germline lookup yields CDR1 KGHDR and CDR2 SFDVKD.

The rearrangement uses TRBV6-5 and TRBJ2-1, with D possibly being TRBD2 (6 bases). The CDR3 has 13 amino acids. Deletions cut 5 bases from V and 4 bases from J, with 9 bases between. The V gene's germline CDR1 is MNHEY and CDR2 SVGAGI. The CDR3 sequence: CASSHRGYNEQFF. The DNA for the CDR3 is TGTGCCAGCAGTCACCGGGGGTACAATGAGCAGTTCTTC.

There are a few counts of this clonotype. The chain employs TRBV3-1 and TRBJ1-6; no definite D call. Trimming removed 1 base from V and 8 bases from J, with 6 bases in between. Per germline, CDR1 LGHDT and CDR2 YNNKEL (reference sequence). CDR3 length: 13 residues. The CDR3 protein is CASSQGTDSPLHF. Here the CDR3 DNA reads TGTGCCAGCAGCCAAGGAACGGATTCACCCCTCCACTTT.

This sequence joins TRBV14 and TRBJ2-7; the D gene is possibly TRBD2 (6 bases). The CDR3 extends over 15 amino acids. CDR1 is SGHDN, CDR2 FVKESK, per germline. The germline V and J ends were trimmed by 5 bases and 4 bases, with 18 bases remaining between them. This CDR3 reads CASSLRLAATYEQYF. As DNA, the CDR3 is TGTGCCAGCAGCTTACGTTTAGCGGCGACGTACGAGCAGTACTTC.

DNA for the CDR3: TGCAGTGCCAACCGACTAGCGGCCTCCTACAATGAGCAGTTCTTC. Its translation is CSANRLAASYNEQFF. This chain connects TRBV20-1 to TRBJ2-1; TRBD2 matches 9 bases. Germline V lookup: CDR1 DFQATT, CDR2 SNEGSKA (reference sequence). The CDR3 sequence is 15 residues long. V lost 6 bases and J lost 0; bases outside the gene matches: 6.

This clonotype was detected a few times. The V call is TRBV3-1, the J call TRBJ2-5; D possibly corresponds to TRBD1 (6 bases). V was pared by 0 bases and J by 2 bases, with 10 bases between. The V gene's germline CDR1 is LGHDT and CDR2 YNNKEL (reference sequence). The CDR3 extends over 15 amino acids. The CDR3 region has the DNA TGTGCCAGCAGCCAAGATCCCGGACAGCAAGAGACCCAGTACTTC. This codes for CASSQDPGQQETQYF.

This clonotype was recorded at least ten times. J is TRBJ1-1 and V is TRBV3-1; TRBD1 might be the D (5 bases). Trimming took off 4 bases at V and 2 bases at J, with 11 bases between the two ends. The CDR3 has 14 amino acids. Germline CDR1 reads LGHDT; CDR2 reads YNNKEL (reference sequence). The CDR3 is CASSLKRGNTEAFF. The CDR3 DNA sequence: TGTGCCAGCAGCCTGAAACGGGGCAACACTGAAGCTTTCTTT. Full variable domain (outside the CDR3, taken from reference TRBV3-1 and TRBJ1-1): DTAVSQTPKYLVTQMGNDKSIKCEQNLGHDTMYWYKQDSKKFLKIMFSYNNKELIINETVPNRFSPKSPDKAHLNLHINSLELGDSAVYFCASSLKRGNTEAFFGQGTRLTVV.